This T cell receptor beta chain was found in a study of cytomegalovirus exposure and HLA in healthy donors. PCR employed 60 Vbeta and 13 Jbeta primers. Measured with immunoSEQ multiplex PCR; TCRdb has only the in-frame clones, and not every one. The table shows some 120,000 clones, with about 80% occurring only once. This receptor was identified in a man under 40 in good health and CMV-seronegative. The sequencing input was PBMCs.

The CDR3 nucleotides read TGTGCCATCAGTGATCTTAGCGGGAGTGTCTATGAGCAGTTCTTC. As protein: CAISDLSGSVYEQFF. This chain connects TRBV10-3 to TRBJ2-1, with TRBD2 identical over 9 bases. CDR1 and CDR2 from the germline V gene are ENHRY and SYGVKD. V trimming: 3 bases; J trimming: 8 bases; junction bases outside the gene matches: 8. The CDR3 has 15 residues.